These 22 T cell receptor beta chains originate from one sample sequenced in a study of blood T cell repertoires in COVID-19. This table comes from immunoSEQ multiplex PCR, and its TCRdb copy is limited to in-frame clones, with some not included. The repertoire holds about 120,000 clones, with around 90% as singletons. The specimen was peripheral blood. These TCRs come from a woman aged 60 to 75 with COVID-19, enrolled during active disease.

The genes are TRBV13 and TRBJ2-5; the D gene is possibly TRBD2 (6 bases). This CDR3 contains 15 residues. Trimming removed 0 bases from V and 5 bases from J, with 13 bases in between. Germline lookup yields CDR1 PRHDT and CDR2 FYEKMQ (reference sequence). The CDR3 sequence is CASSLGLTSRETQYF. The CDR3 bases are TGTGCCAGCAGCTTAGGACTAACTAGCAGGGAGACCCAGTACTTC. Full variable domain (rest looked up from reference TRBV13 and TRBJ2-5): AAGVIQSPRHLIKEKRETATLKCYPIPRHDTVYWYQQGPGQDPQFLISFYEKMQSDKGSIPDRFSAQQFSDYHSELNMSSLELGDSALYFCASSLGLTSRETQYFGPGTRLLVL.

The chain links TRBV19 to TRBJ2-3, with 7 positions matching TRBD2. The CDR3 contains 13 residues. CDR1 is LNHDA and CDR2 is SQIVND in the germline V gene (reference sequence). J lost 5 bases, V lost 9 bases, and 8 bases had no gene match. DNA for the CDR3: TGTGCCAGCCGGGGACGGGGGGAAGATACGCAGTATTTT. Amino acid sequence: CASRGRGEDTQYF.

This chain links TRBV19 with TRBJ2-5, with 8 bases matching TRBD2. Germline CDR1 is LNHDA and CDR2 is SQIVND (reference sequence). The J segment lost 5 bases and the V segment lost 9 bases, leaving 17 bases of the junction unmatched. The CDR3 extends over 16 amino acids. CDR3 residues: CASSTGGSVDSETQYF. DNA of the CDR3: TGTGCCAGCTCAACGGGGGGGTCGGTCGACAGCGAGACCCAGTACTTC.

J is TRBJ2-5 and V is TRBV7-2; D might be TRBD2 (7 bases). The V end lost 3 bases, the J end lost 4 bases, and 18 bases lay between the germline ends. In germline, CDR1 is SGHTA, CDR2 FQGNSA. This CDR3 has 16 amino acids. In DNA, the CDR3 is TGTGCCAGCAGCTTGGGGGGGGCCTCCTTTCCAGAGACCCAGTACTTC. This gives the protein CASSLGGASFPETQYF.

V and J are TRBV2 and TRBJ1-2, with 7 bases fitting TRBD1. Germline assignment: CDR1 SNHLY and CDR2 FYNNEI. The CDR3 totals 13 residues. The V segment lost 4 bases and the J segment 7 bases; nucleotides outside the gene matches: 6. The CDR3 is CASSGQGGSGYTF. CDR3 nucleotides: TGTGCCAGCAGTGGACAGGGTGGCTCTGGCTACACCTTC.

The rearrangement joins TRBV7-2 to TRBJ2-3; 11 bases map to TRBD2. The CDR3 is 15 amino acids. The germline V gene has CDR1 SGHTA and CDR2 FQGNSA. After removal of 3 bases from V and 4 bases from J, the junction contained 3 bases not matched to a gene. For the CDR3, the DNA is TGTGCCAGCAGCTTCGTGACTAGCGGGGCAGATACGCAGTATTTT. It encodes CASSFVTSGADTQYF.

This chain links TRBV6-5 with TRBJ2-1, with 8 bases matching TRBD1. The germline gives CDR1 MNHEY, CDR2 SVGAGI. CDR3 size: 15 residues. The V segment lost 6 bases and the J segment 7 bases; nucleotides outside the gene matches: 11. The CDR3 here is CASRAPGQVLNEQFF. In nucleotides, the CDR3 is TGTGCCAGCAGAGCTCCGGGACAGGTGCTGAATGAGCAGTTCTTC.

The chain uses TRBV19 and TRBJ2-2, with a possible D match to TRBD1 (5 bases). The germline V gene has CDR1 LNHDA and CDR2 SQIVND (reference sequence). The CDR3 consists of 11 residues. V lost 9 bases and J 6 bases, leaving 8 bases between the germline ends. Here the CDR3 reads CASRVSGELFF. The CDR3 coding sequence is TGTGCCAGCAGGGTGTCCGGGGAGCTGTTTTTT.

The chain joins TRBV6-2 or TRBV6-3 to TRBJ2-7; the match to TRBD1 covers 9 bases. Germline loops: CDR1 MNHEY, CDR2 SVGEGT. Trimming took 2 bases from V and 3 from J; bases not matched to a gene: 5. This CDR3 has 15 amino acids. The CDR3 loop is CASSYGQGFSYEQYF. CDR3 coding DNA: TGTGCCAGCAGTTACGGACAGGGGTTTAGCTACGAGCAGTACTTC.

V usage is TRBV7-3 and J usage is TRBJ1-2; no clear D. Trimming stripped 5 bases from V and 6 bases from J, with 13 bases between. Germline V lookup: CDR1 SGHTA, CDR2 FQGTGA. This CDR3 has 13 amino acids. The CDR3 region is CASSPGQGNGYTF. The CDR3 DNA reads TGTGCCAGCAGCCCTGGGCAAGGAAATGGCTACACCTTC.

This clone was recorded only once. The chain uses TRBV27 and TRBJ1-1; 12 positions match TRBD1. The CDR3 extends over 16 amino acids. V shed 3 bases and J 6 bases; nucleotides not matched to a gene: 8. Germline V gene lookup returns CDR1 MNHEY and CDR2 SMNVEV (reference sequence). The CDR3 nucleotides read TGTGCCAGCAGTTTGTACCGGGACAGGGGGCCTGCTGAAGCTTTCTTT. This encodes CASSLYRDRGPAEAFF.

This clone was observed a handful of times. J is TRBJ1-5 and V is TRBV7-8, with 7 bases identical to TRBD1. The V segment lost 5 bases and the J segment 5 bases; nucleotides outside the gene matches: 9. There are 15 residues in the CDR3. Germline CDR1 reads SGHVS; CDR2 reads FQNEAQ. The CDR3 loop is CASSKARDRHQPQHF. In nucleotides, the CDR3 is TGTGCCAGCAGCAAGGCCCGGGACAGACATCAGCCCCAGCATTTT. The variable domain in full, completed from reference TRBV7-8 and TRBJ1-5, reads GAGVSQSPRYKVAKRGQDVALRCDPISGHVSLFWYQQALGQGPEFLTYFQNEAQLDKSGLPSDRFFAERPEGSVSTLKIQRTQQEDSAVYLCASSKARDRHQPQHFGDGTRLSIL.

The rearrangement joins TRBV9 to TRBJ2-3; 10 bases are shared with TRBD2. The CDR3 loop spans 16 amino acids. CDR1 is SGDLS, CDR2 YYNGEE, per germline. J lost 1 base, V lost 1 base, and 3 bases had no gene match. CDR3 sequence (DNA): TGTGCCAGCAGCGTACTAGCGGGGGTCGGCACAGATACGCAGTATTTT. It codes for CASSVLAGVGTDTQYF.

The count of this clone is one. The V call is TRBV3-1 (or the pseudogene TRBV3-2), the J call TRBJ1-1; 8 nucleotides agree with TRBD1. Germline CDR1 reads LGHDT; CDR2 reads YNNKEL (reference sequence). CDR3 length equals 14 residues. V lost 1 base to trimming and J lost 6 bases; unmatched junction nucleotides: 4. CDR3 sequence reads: CASSQADRDSEAFF. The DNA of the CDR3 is TGTGCCAGCAGCCAAGCGGACAGGGATTCTGAAGCTTTCTTT.

The DNA of the CDR3 is TGTGCCAGCAGCCAAGCACAGGCCTACTCTGGAAACACCATATATTTT. Encoded protein: CASSQAQAYSGNTIYF. This rearrangement joins TRBV3-1 (or the pseudogene TRBV3-2) to TRBJ1-3, with D tentatively TRBD1 (5 bases). V was shortened by 1 base and J by 0 bases, with 10 bases between the two germline ends. The V gene's germline CDR1 is LGHDT and CDR2 YNNKEL (reference sequence). The length of the CDR3 is 16 residues.

The CDR3 bases are TGTGCCAGCAGTCTTCAGGGGGGCCCTGGGTACTTC. It is translated as CASSLQGGPGYF. This sequence joins TRBV27 and TRBJ2-7, with D possibly being TRBD1 (7 bases). Germline CDR1 is MNHEY and CDR2 is SMNVEV (reference sequence). The CDR3 totals 12 residues. Between the trimmed V and J ends, which lost 5 bases and 12 bases, there was a span of 17 bases.

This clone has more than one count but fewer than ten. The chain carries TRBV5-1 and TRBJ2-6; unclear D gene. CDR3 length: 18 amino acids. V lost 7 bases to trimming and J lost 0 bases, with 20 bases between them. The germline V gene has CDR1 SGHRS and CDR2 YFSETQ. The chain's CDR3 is CASEARWSRYSGANVLTF. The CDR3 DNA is TGCGCCAGCGAGGCAAGATGGAGTCGCTACTCTGGGGCCAACGTCCTGACTTTC.

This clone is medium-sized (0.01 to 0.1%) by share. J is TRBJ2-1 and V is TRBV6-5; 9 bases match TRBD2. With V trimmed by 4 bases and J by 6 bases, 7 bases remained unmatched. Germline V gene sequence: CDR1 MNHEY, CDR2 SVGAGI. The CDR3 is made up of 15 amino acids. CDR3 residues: CASSSAGGALNEQFF. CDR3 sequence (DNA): TGTGCCAGCAGTTCGGCGGGGGGGGCCCTCAATGAGCAGTTCTTC.

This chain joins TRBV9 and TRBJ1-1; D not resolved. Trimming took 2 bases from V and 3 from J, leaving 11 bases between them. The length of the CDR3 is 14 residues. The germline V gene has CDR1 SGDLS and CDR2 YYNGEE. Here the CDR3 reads CASSVWGGDTEAFF. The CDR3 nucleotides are TGTGCCAGCAGCGTGTGGGGAGGAGACACTGAAGCTTTCTTT.

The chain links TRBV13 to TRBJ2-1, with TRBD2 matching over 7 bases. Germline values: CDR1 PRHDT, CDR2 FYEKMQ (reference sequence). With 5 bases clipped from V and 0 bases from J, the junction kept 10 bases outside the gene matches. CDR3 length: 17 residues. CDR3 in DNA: TGTGCCAGCAGCCCCAAACGCCTAGCGGTCTCCTACAATGAGCAGTTCTTC. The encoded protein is CASSPKRLAVSYNEQFF.

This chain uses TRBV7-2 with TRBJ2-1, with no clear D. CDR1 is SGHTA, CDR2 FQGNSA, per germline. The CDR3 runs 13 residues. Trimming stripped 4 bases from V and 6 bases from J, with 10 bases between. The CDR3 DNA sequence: TGTGCCAGCAGCTGGGCCCCTTTCAATGAGCAGTTCTTC. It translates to CASSWAPFNEQFF. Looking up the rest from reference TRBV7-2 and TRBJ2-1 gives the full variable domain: GAGVSQSPSNKVTEKGKDVELRCDPISGHTALYWYRQSLGQGLEFLIYFQGNSAPDKSGLPSDRFSAERTGGSVSTLTIQRTQQEDSAVYLCASSWAPFNEQFFGPGTRLTVL.

As DNA, the CDR3 is TGTGCCTGGAGGGGTAGGAGCAGAGCAAATTCACCCCTCCACTTT. Translating it yields CAWRGRSRANSPLHF. The chain links TRBV30 to TRBJ1-6; no clear D. V lost 3 bases, J lost 7 bases, and 16 bases lay in between. This CDR3 has 15 residues. Germline V gene lookup returns CDR1 GTSNPN and CDR2 SVGIG (reference sequence).